The rows below give T cell receptor beta chains drawn from one sample of a study of cytomegalovirus exposure and HLA in healthy donors. Here immunoSEQ multiplex PCR was the method, and the copy in TCRdb shows in-frame clones only, minus some. The sample has about 99,000 clones; 65% to 85% are singletons. Specimen: PBMCs. These receptors were collected from a man aged 35 to 55 in good health and CMV-seronegative. CDR3s include the opening cysteine and the closing phenylalanine or tryptophan. A D gene is named only where the DNA matches it firmly. Only part of the rows carry a size: once, few, many, or a class if the clone is expanded.

size	D	J	V	DNA	CDR3
NA	NA	TRBJ2-1	TRBV10-3	TGTGCCAGCCGGGACTCTGGGGGGAATGAGCAGTTCTTC	CASRDSGGNEQFF
few	NA	TRBJ2-1	TRBV10-3	TGTGCCATCAGTGACAGGGGAGTCGATGAGCAGTTCTTC	CAISDRGVDEQFF
NA	TRBD2	TRBJ2-7	TRBV27	TGTGCCAGCAGTCCAGGGACTAGCGGGAGACAGCAGTACTTC	CASSPGTSGRQQYF
NA	NA	TRBJ1-1	TRBV7-8	TGTGCCAGCAGCCTAGACACCTCCACTGAAGCTTTCTTT	CASSLDTSTEAFF
few	TRBD2	TRBJ2-1	TRBV2	TGTGCCAGCAAGAACAGCGGGAGCTACAATGAGCAGTTCTTC	CASKNSGSYNEQFF
few	TRBD1	TRBJ2-5	TRBV6-5	TGTGCCAGCAGTCCCCGGGACAGGGGATTTGAGACCCAGTACTTC	CASSPRDRGFETQYF
once	NA	TRBJ1-6	TRBV7-9	TGTGCCAGCAGCCCCTACGGGTCCAATTCACCCCTCCACTTT	CASSPYGSNSPLHF
few	TRBD2	TRBJ2-3	TRBV30	TGTGCCTGGAGTGGGACTAGCCGGGATACGCAGTATTTT	CAWSGTSRDTQYF
NA	NA	TRBJ1-2	TRBV5-1	TGCGCCAGCAGCAAGGACAGTGGCAGCTACACCTTC	CASSKDSGSYTF
NA	NA	TRBJ2-3	TRBV29-1	TGCAGCGTCATACTAGGGAACACAGATACGCAGTATTTT	CSVILGNTDTQYF
NA	TRBD1	TRBJ1-5	TRBV28	TGTGCCAGCAGCCCCGTTACACAGGGGGCGCAGCATTTT	CASSPVTQGAQHF
NA	TRBD1	TRBJ1-3	TRBV2	TGTGCCAGCACGACAGGGGGCGCAGGTGGAAACACCATATATTTT	CASTTGGAGGNTIYF
NA	NA	TRBJ2-5	TRBV7-6	TGTGCCAGCAGCGGCATGGGGGGAGAGACCCAGTACTTC	CASSGMGGETQYF
NA	NA	TRBJ2-1	TRBV2	TGTGCCAGCAGCGAAGGGGTTCGGGATGAGCAGTTCTTC	CASSEGVRDEQFF
NA	NA	TRBJ2-6	TRBV30	TGTGCCTGGGTTCCTCTACAGGGAGCCGACAGTGGGGCCAACGTCCTGACTTTC	CAWVPLQGADSGANVLTF
NA	NA	TRBJ2-3	TRBV14	TGTGCCAGCAGCCAGGAGTATACGCAGTATTTT	CASSQEYTQYF
NA	TRBD2	TRBJ2-1	TRBV7-2	TGTGCCAGCACATACCCGGGACTAGCGGGAGGTGGGCAGTTCTTC	CASTYPGLAGGGQFF
few	TRBD1	TRBJ2-3	TRBV5-6	TGTGCCAGCAGCAGGGACAGACTCACAGATACGCAGTATTTT	CASSRDRLTDTQYF
NA	NA	TRBJ2-7	TRBV19	TGTGCCAGTGCCCCGGGACAAGACGTCAACGAGCAGTACTTC	CASAPGQDVNEQYF
NA	NA	TRBJ1-1	TRBV28	TGTGCCACCCGGGGGGCCCCTGAAGCTTTCTTT	CATRGAPEAFF
few	TRBD1	TRBJ1-4	TRBV6-4	TGTGCCAGCAGTGCCTCTTCCGGGACAGGGAGCGAAAAACTGTTTTTT	CASSASSGTGSEKLFF
NA	TRBD1	TRBJ2-7	TRBV27	TGTGCCAGCAGGGCATGGGACAGCCCCTACGAGCAGTACTTC	CASRAWDSPYEQYF
NA	NA	TRBJ1-2	TRBV15	TGTGCCACCAGCAGAGATAAGGGGGACGGACCGTATGGCTACACCTTC	CATSRDKGDGPYGYTF
NA	NA	TRBJ2-1	TRBV29-1	TGCAGCGTTGAGCAGGGGGGCCCCTACAATGAGCAGTTCTTC	CSVEQGGPYNEQFF
NA	TRBD1	TRBJ2-3	TRBV5-1	TGCGCCAGCAGCTTGGGACAGGGGGCGAGGGGGGATACGCAGTATTTT	CASSLGQGARGDTQYF
NA	TRBD1	TRBJ2-7	TRBV6-5	TGTGCCAGCAGTTTGGGACAGGGAACCTACGAGCAGTACTTC	CASSLGQGTYEQYF
NA	TRBD2	TRBJ2-5	TRBV5-1	TGCGCCAGCAGCGGGGGACTAGCGGGGTCGCAAGAGACCCAGTACTTC	CASSGGLAGSQETQYF
NA	NA	TRBJ2-1	TRBV7-6	TGTGCCAGCAGCCCAGTCAGGGGCAGGGACAATGAGCAGTTCTTC	CASSPVRGRDNEQFF
NA	NA	TRBJ1-5	TRBV7-8	TGTGCCAGCAGCCCCCAAAGGGCGGGGTTCAATCAGCCCCAGCATTTT	CASSPQRAGFNQPQHF
NA	NA	TRBJ1-5	TRBV19	TGTGCCAGTAGTTATGCAGGGGCGCAGAGCAATCAGCCCCAGCATTTT	CASSYAGAQSNQPQHF
NA	NA	TRBJ2-4	TRBV4-1	TGCGCCAGCAGCCAAGTTGTCACGGGGGGCCTAGCCAAAAACATTCAGTACTTC	CASSQVVTGGLAKNIQYF
NA	NA	TRBJ2-1	TRBV7-6	TGTGCCAGCAGCCCCCAAAGGGGGGAGCAGTTCTTC	CASSPQRGEQFF
NA	TRBD1	TRBJ1-2	TRBV5-1	TGCGCCAGCAGCCAGACAAACAGGGGTAACTATGGCTACACCTTC	CASSQTNRGNYGYTF
few	NA	TRBJ2-1	TRBV20-1	TGCAGTGCTAGAGATCGAGGGAAGCAGTTCTTC	CSARDRGKQFF
NA	NA	TRBJ1-4	TRBV5-1	TGCGCCAGCAGCCCAGGGAACCTAGCAACTAATGAAAAACTGTTTTTT	CASSPGNLATNEKLFF
NA	NA	TRBJ1-4	TRBV15	TGTGCCACCAGCAGAGATCCGGGGACAAATGAAAAGCTGTTTTTT	CATSRDPGTNEKLFF
NA	TRBD1	TRBJ2-3	TRBV2	TGTGCCAGCAGTGTGGACAGGACTAGCACAGATACGCAGTATTTT	CASSVDRTSTDTQYF
NA	TRBD1	TRBJ1-4	TRBV30	TGTGCCTGGAGTCCACGAGCCGGGACAGGGGTAGAAAAACTGTTTTTT	CAWSPRAGTGVEKLFF
NA	NA	TRBJ2-5	TRBV7-8	TGTGCCAGCAGCCCTACCTGGACCCAGTACTTC	CASSPTWTQYF
NA	NA	TRBJ1-4	TRBV5-8	TGTGCCAGCAGCCCTCAGGTCGCAACTAATGAAAAACTGTTTTTT	CASSPQVATNEKLFF
once	TRBD1	TRBJ1-1	TRBV2	TGTGCCAGCAGTGGTTCAGGGGGCACTGAAGCTTTCTTT	CASSGSGGTEAFF
NA	TRBD1	TRBJ2-1	TRBV6-5	TGTGCCAGCAGTCAGGACAGGGGCTCCTACAATGAGCAGTTCTTC	CASSQDRGSYNEQFF
few	NA	TRBJ2-5	TRBV6-6	TGTGCCAGCAGTTACTCGGAGGGCTCAGAGACCCAGTACTTC	CASSYSEGSETQYF
NA	TRBD1	TRBJ1-5	TRBV27	TGTGCCAGCAAAACAGGGGGCGGCAATCAGCCCCAGCATTTT	CASKTGGGNQPQHF
medium-sized	NA	TRBJ2-7	TRBV11-2	TGTGCCAGCAGCTTAGACAGTCCCTACGAGCAGTACTTC	CASSLDSPYEQYF
NA	NA	TRBJ2-7	TRBV2	TGTGCCAGCGGGGCCGCTCCCGAGCAGTACTTC	CASGAAPEQYF
NA	NA	TRBJ2-5	TRBV28	TGTGCCAGCAGTTTATCAGAACAAGAGACCCAGTACTTC	CASSLSEQETQYF
few	NA	TRBJ2-3	TRBV2	TGTGCCAGCAGTGAACTACAGGGAAGCACAGATACGCAGTATTTT	CASSELQGSTDTQYF
NA	TRBD1	TRBJ2-1	TRBV9	TGTGCCAGCAGCGACCGGGACAGGGGCCTCAATGAGCAGTTCTTC	CASSDRDRGLNEQFF
NA	NA	TRBJ1-1	TRBV6-5	TGTGCCAGCAGTTACAACATCGCAGGGTACACTGAAGCTTTCTTT	CASSYNIAGYTEAFF
once	TRBD2	TRBJ2-3	TRBV5-1	TGCGCCAGCAGCGCCTCCCTAGCGGCTAGCACAGATACGCAGTATTTT	CASSASLAASTDTQYF
once	TRBD2	TRBJ2-7	TRBV11-2	TGTGCCAGCAGCTTAGGTGGGGGAGGGGCGTACGAGCAGTACTTC	CASSLGGGGAYEQYF
NA	NA	TRBJ2-1	TRBV5-4	TGTGCCAGCAGCACCCGCCGGGACTCCTCGAGTAATGAGCAGTTCTTC	CASSTRRDSSSNEQFF
NA	NA	TRBJ1-5	TRBV18	TGTGCCAGCTCACCTTGGGGCTCCAATCAGCCCCAGCATTTT	CASSPWGSNQPQHF
NA	NA	TRBJ2-7	TRBV25-1	TGTGCCAGCAGTGAACGCTACGAGCAGTACTTC	CASSERYEQYF
NA	NA	TRBJ1-2	TRBV5-1	TGCGCCAGCAGCCAAGGCAGGGAAGGGGATGGCTACACCTTC	CASSQGREGDGYTF
NA	TRBD2	TRBJ2-5	TRBV27	TGTGCCAGCACCAGCGGGAGCGGTAGAGAGACCCAGTACTTC	CASTSGSGRETQYF
NA	NA	TRBJ1-5	TRBV2	TGTGCCAGCAGTGAAAGGGGTTATCAGCCCCAGCATTTT	CASSERGYQPQHF
NA	TRBD1	TRBJ1-2	TRBV9	TGTGCCAGCAGCGACCGGGACAGGGTTGGCTACACCTTC	CASSDRDRVGYTF